This is a list of T cell receptor beta chains from one sample in a study of molecular identifiers for immune sequencing clone quantification. TCRdb processed the PCR reads anew with MiXCR; each CDR3 protein has one entry. The sample lists a few hundred thousand distinct CDR3 sequences; about 21% were seen once. The sample consisted of naive CD8+ T cells from blood, with Jurkat cell RNA spiked in. Source of these receptors: a human donor in good health. Some libraries in this study had Jurkat cell RNA spiked in. The CDR3 runs from the conserved cysteine through the conserved F or W. Each record gives: CDR3 protein, CDR3 DNA, clone size, D gene, J gene, CDR3 length, V gene. A D gene is named only where the DNA matches it firmly. Only part of the rows carry a size: once, few, many, or a class if the clone is expanded.

CDR3 protein: CASSQEVASTDTQYF; CDR3 DNA: TGTGCCAGCAGCCAAGAGGTAGCCAGCACAGATACGCAGTATTTT; clone size: few; D gene: NA; J gene: TRBJ2-3; CDR3 length: 15; V gene: TRBV3-1
CDR3 protein: CASSSLSFGVYEQYF; CDR3 DNA: TGTGCCAGCAGCTCCCTAAGTTTTGGGGTCTACGAGCAGTACTTC; clone size: NA; D gene: NA; J gene: TRBJ2-7; CDR3 length: 15; V gene: TRBV13
CDR3 protein: CASSFAGAGELFF; CDR3 DNA: TGTGCCAGCAGCTTTGCGGGTGCCGGGGAGCTGTTTTTT; clone size: few; D gene: NA; J gene: TRBJ2-2; CDR3 length: 13; V gene: TRBV5-4
CDR3 protein: CASTPRGMTDTQYF; CDR3 DNA: TGTGCCAGCACCCCTCGGGGAATGACAGATACGCAGTATTTT; clone size: few; D gene: NA; J gene: TRBJ2-3; CDR3 length: 14; V gene: TRBV12-3/TRBV12-4
CDR3 protein: CASRRGGLSYEQYF; CDR3 DNA: TGTGCCAGCCGTCGAGGGGGGCTCTCCTACGAGCAGTACTTC; clone size: NA; D gene: NA; J gene: TRBJ2-7; CDR3 length: 14; V gene: TRBV11-2
CDR3 protein: CAWSVDSENEQYF; CDR3 DNA: TGTGCCTGGAGTGTAGACAGCGAAAACGAGCAGTACTTC; clone size: few; D gene: NA; J gene: TRBJ2-7; CDR3 length: 13; V gene: TRBV30
CDR3 protein: CASSPPLTGPSTDTQYF; CDR3 DNA: TGTGCCAGCAGCCCCCCCCTGACAGGGCCTAGCACAGATACGCAGTATTTT; clone size: NA; D gene: TRBD1; J gene: TRBJ2-3; CDR3 length: 17; V gene: TRBV7-8
CDR3 protein: CASRQGIANTGELFF; CDR3 DNA: TGCGCCAGCAGACAGGGAATAGCGAACACCGGGGAGCTGTTTTTT; clone size: few; D gene: NA; J gene: TRBJ2-2; CDR3 length: 15; V gene: TRBV5-1
CDR3 protein: CASSQDRKYEQYF; CDR3 DNA: TGCGCCAGCAGCCAAGATCGGAAATACGAGCAGTACTTC; clone size: many; D gene: NA; J gene: TRBJ2-7; CDR3 length: 13; V gene: TRBV4-3
CDR3 protein: CASSLSGTDSGANVLTF; CDR3 DNA: TGTGCCAGCAGTTTATCGGGGACAGACTCTGGGGCCAACGTCCTGACTTTC; clone size: many; D gene: TRBD1; J gene: TRBJ2-6; CDR3 length: 17; V gene: TRBV28
CDR3 protein: CASSLSQGLYEQYF; CDR3 DNA: TGTGCCAGCAGTTTATCACAGGGTCTTTACGAGCAGTACTTC; clone size: NA; D gene: NA; J gene: TRBJ2-7; CDR3 length: 14; V gene: TRBV28
CDR3 protein: CASSLARVTYEQYF; CDR3 DNA: TGTGCCAGCAGTTTGGCCCGAGTAACCTACGAGCAGTACTTC; clone size: many; D gene: NA; J gene: TRBJ2-7; CDR3 length: 14; V gene: TRBV28
CDR3 protein: CASSLGTNTEAFF; CDR3 DNA: TGTGCCAGCAGTTTAGGCACAAACACTGAAGCTTTCTTT; clone size: many; D gene: NA; J gene: TRBJ1-1; CDR3 length: 13; V gene: TRBV5-5
CDR3 protein: CASSQDDLTEAFF; CDR3 DNA: TGCGCCAGCAGCCAAGATGATCTCACTGAAGCTTTCTTT; clone size: many; D gene: NA; J gene: TRBJ1-1; CDR3 length: 13; V gene: TRBV4-1
CDR3 protein: CASSLYSDTNYGYTF; CDR3 DNA: TGCGCCAGCAGCTTGTATTCGGATACTAACTATGGCTACACCTTC; clone size: NA; D gene: NA; J gene: TRBJ1-2; CDR3 length: 15; V gene: TRBV5-1
CDR3 protein: CASGLWGRRLEKLFF; CDR3 DNA: TGTGCTAGTGGTCTCTGGGGGCGCCGGCTCGAAAAACTGTTTTTT; clone size: many; D gene: NA; J gene: TRBJ1-4; CDR3 length: 15; V gene: TRBV12-5
CDR3 protein: CASSGNSGQETQYF; CDR3 DNA: TGTGCCAGTAGTGGAAATAGCGGACAAGAGACCCAGTACTTC; clone size: few; D gene: NA; J gene: TRBJ2-5; CDR3 length: 14; V gene: TRBV19
CDR3 protein: CTSTLAPGQFF; CDR3 DNA: TGCACCAGCACCCTGGCCCCGGGGCAGTTCTTC; clone size: few; D gene: NA; J gene: TRBJ2-1; CDR3 length: 11; V gene: TRBV1
CDR3 protein: CASSPGQRSSYNEQFF; CDR3 DNA: TGTGCCAGCAGTCCGGGACAGAGGAGCTCCTACAATGAGCAGTTCTTC; clone size: many; D gene: TRBD1; J gene: TRBJ2-1; CDR3 length: 16; V gene: TRBV6-5
CDR3 protein: CASSDIASGNLDTQYF; CDR3 DNA: TGTGCCAGCAGCGACATAGCTAGCGGGAATCTAGATACGCAGTATTTT; clone size: few; D gene: TRBD2; J gene: TRBJ2-3; CDR3 length: 16; V gene: TRBV11-2
CDR3 protein: CSARDPSGGPYEQYF; CDR3 DNA: TGCAGTGCTAGAGATCCCTCGGGAGGGCCTTACGAGCAGTACTTC; clone size: NA; D gene: TRBD2; J gene: TRBJ2-7; CDR3 length: 15; V gene: TRBV20-1
CDR3 protein: CASNPGTTNTGELFF; CDR3 DNA: TGTGCCAGCAATCCCGGGACTACCAACACCGGGGAGCTGTTTTTT; clone size: few; D gene: TRBD2; J gene: TRBJ2-2; CDR3 length: 15; V gene: TRBV6-2/TRBV6-3
CDR3 protein: CASRYTEGLDTQYF; CDR3 DNA: TGTGCCAGCAGATACACGGAGGGGTTGGATACGCAGTATTTT; clone size: NA; D gene: NA; J gene: TRBJ2-3; CDR3 length: 14; V gene: TRBV6-2/TRBV6-3
CDR3 protein: CASGATDRSEAFF; CDR3 DNA: TGTGCTAGTGGCGCGACGGACAGGTCTGAAGCTTTCTTT; clone size: NA; D gene: TRBD1; J gene: TRBJ1-1; CDR3 length: 13; V gene: TRBV12-5
CDR3 protein: CASSARVTYEQYF; CDR3 DNA: TGTGCCAGCAGTGCCCGGGTCACCTACGAGCAGTACTTC; clone size: NA; D gene: NA; J gene: TRBJ2-7; CDR3 length: 13; V gene: TRBV2
CDR3 protein: CASSARRGGSTDTQYF; CDR3 DNA: TGTGCCAGCAGCGCAAGGAGAGGGGGCAGCACAGATACGCAGTATTTT; clone size: NA; D gene: TRBD1; J gene: TRBJ2-3; CDR3 length: 16; V gene: TRBV11-2
CDR3 protein: CASSPYTEDNSPLHF; CDR3 DNA: TGTGCCAGCAGTCCTTACACAGAAGACAATTCACCCCTCCACTTT; clone size: few; D gene: NA; J gene: TRBJ1-6; CDR3 length: 15; V gene: TRBV6-6
CDR3 protein: CAWNGGYETEAFF; CDR3 DNA: TGTGCCTGGAATGGGGGCTACGAAACTGAAGCTTTCTTT; clone size: NA; D gene: NA; J gene: TRBJ1-1; CDR3 length: 13; V gene: TRBV30
CDR3 protein: CASSQGAGLAGVEQYF; CDR3 DNA: TGCGCCAGCAGCCAAGGGGCGGGACTAGCGGGGGTCGAGCAGTACTTC; clone size: NA; D gene: TRBD2; J gene: TRBJ2-7; CDR3 length: 16; V gene: TRBV4-3
CDR3 protein: CASRSGTGSTGELFF; CDR3 DNA: TGTGCCAGCCGCTCCGGGACAGGGTCCACCGGGGAGCTGTTTTTT; clone size: NA; D gene: TRBD1; J gene: TRBJ2-2; CDR3 length: 15; V gene: TRBV28
CDR3 protein: CASSSPREGYEQYF; CDR3 DNA: TGTGCCAGCAGCTCGCCGAGGGAGGGCTACGAGCAGTACTTC; clone size: many; D gene: TRBD2; J gene: TRBJ2-7; CDR3 length: 14; V gene: TRBV5-6
CDR3 protein: CASSQDRRDVGIQHF; CDR3 DNA: TGCGCCAGCAGCCAAGATCGTAGGGACGTGGGCATTCAGCACTTC; clone size: NA; D gene: NA; J gene: TRBJ2-4; CDR3 length: 15; V gene: TRBV4-3
CDR3 protein: CASSQEAVNNEKLFF; CDR3 DNA: TGTGCCAGCAGCCAAGAGGCGGTAAATAATGAAAAACTGTTTTTT; clone size: few; D gene: NA; J gene: TRBJ1-4; CDR3 length: 15; V gene: TRBV14
CDR3 protein: CASSPMGLAGESTDTQYF; CDR3 DNA: TGTGCCAGCAGCCCAATGGGACTAGCGGGTGAAAGCACAGATACGCAGTATTTT; clone size: many; D gene: TRBD2; J gene: TRBJ2-3; CDR3 length: 18; V gene: TRBV14
CDR3 protein: CTWQGTNEKLFF; CDR3 DNA: TGTACCTGGCAAGGGACTAATGAAAAACTGTTTTTT; clone size: NA; D gene: NA; J gene: TRBJ1-4; CDR3 length: 12; V gene: TRBV30
CDR3 protein: CASSLHEYYEQYF; CDR3 DNA: TGTGCCAGCAGCCTTCATGAATACTACGAGCAGTACTTC; clone size: few; D gene: NA; J gene: TRBJ2-7; CDR3 length: 13; V gene: TRBV6-2/TRBV6-3
CDR3 protein: CASSLLGGQPQHF; CDR3 DNA: TGTGCCAGTAGTTTACTAGGGGGTCAGCCCCAGCATTTT; clone size: few; D gene: NA; J gene: TRBJ1-5; CDR3 length: 13; V gene: TRBV19
CDR3 protein: CASSILRAGEVDRTGELFF; CDR3 DNA: TGTGCCAGTAGTATACTCCGAGCGGGAGAAGTGGATAGGACCGGGGAGCTGTTTTTT; clone size: many; D gene: TRBD2; J gene: TRBJ2-2; CDR3 length: 19; V gene: TRBV19
CDR3 protein: CASSPPRGTYNEQFF; CDR3 DNA: TGTGCCAGCAGCCCACCCCGGGGCACCTACAATGAGCAGTTCTTC; clone size: NA; D gene: NA; J gene: TRBJ2-1; CDR3 length: 15; V gene: TRBV9
CDR3 protein: CSARDPPDIQYF; CDR3 DNA: TGCAGTGCTAGAGATCCTCCCGACATTCAGTACTTC; clone size: many; D gene: NA; J gene: TRBJ2-4; CDR3 length: 12; V gene: TRBV20-1
CDR3 protein: CATNTRRTSGAFYGSEQFF; CDR3 DNA: TGTGCCACCAACACCCGCAGGACTAGCGGAGCCTTTTACGGAAGTGAGCAGTTCTTC; clone size: NA; D gene: TRBD2; J gene: TRBJ2-1; CDR3 length: 19; V gene: TRBV15
CDR3 protein: CASSLGGTYTDTQYF; CDR3 DNA: TGTGCCAGCAGTTTAGGTGGGACTTACACAGATACGCAGTATTTT; clone size: few; D gene: NA; J gene: TRBJ2-3; CDR3 length: 15; V gene: TRBV27
CDR3 protein: CASSLSGRPGYEQYF; CDR3 DNA: TGTGCCAGCAGTTTATCGGGACGGCCGGGGTACGAGCAGTACTTC; clone size: NA; D gene: NA; J gene: TRBJ2-7; CDR3 length: 15; V gene: TRBV27
CDR3 protein: CASIGDQGTQYF; CDR3 DNA: TGCGCCAGCATCGGGGACCAGGGGACCCAGTACTTC; clone size: NA; D gene: NA; J gene: TRBJ2-5; CDR3 length: 12; V gene: TRBV10-2
CDR3 protein: CSAKTSLAETQCF; CDR3 DNA: TGCAGTGCCAAAACTAGTTTGGCGGAGACCCAGTGCTTC; clone size: NA; D gene: NA; J gene: TRBJ2-5; CDR3 length: 13; V gene: TRBV20-1
CDR3 protein: CASSPRRGEGEQYF; CDR3 DNA: TGTGCCAGCAGCCCCCGTCGGGGGGAAGGCGAGCAGTACTTC; clone size: NA; D gene: TRBD2; J gene: TRBJ2-7; CDR3 length: 14; V gene: TRBV9
CDR3 protein: CASSVRGGRPLYNEQFF; CDR3 DNA: TGTGCCAGCAGCGTACGAGGCGGGAGGCCCCTTTACAATGAGCAGTTCTTC; clone size: NA; D gene: TRBD2; J gene: TRBJ2-1; CDR3 length: 17; V gene: TRBV9
CDR3 protein: CASSQDSDSLNSPLHF; CDR3 DNA: TGCGCCAGCAGCCAAGATTCCGACAGCCTTAATTCACCCCTCCACTTT; clone size: few; D gene: NA; J gene: TRBJ1-6; CDR3 length: 16; V gene: TRBV4-3
CDR3 protein: CASSQGTGSWLTEAFF; CDR3 DNA: TGTGCCAGTAGTCAAGGGACAGGGTCTTGGTTGACTGAAGCTTTCTTT; clone size: few; D gene: TRBD1; J gene: TRBJ1-1; CDR3 length: 16; V gene: TRBV19
CDR3 protein: CASSQRAWGTGRFTEAFF; CDR3 DNA: TGTGCCAGCAGCCAGCGGGCTTGGGGGACAGGGAGATTTACTGAAGCTTTCTTT; clone size: many; D gene: TRBD1; J gene: TRBJ1-1; CDR3 length: 18; V gene: TRBV7-9
CDR3 protein: CASSPSGTGDWYEQYF; CDR3 DNA: TGTGCCAGCTCACCTTCCGGGACAGGAGACTGGTACGAGCAGTACTTC; clone size: few; D gene: TRBD1; J gene: TRBJ2-7; CDR3 length: 16; V gene: TRBV18
CDR3 protein: CASNPTGGVDEQFF; CDR3 DNA: TGTGCCAGCAACCCCACGGGAGGAGTCGATGAGCAGTTCTTC; clone size: few; D gene: TRBD2; J gene: TRBJ2-1; CDR3 length: 14; V gene: TRBV9
CDR3 protein: CASSLDGRETQYF; CDR3 DNA: TGTGCCAGCAGCTTAGACGGAAGAGAGACCCAGTACTTC; clone size: NA; D gene: NA; J gene: TRBJ2-5; CDR3 length: 13; V gene: TRBV13
CDR3 protein: CAWSSRGGPYTQYF; CDR3 DNA: TGTGCCTGGAGTTCCCGCGGGGGGCCGTATACGCAGTATTTT; clone size: many; D gene: TRBD2; J gene: TRBJ2-3; CDR3 length: 14; V gene: TRBV30
CDR3 protein: CAWSVLETDTQYF; CDR3 DNA: TGTGCCTGGAGTGTGTTGGAAACAGATACGCAGTATTTT; clone size: many; D gene: NA; J gene: TRBJ2-3; CDR3 length: 13; V gene: TRBV30